The T cell receptor (beta chain) under discussion was sequenced for a study of chemoradiotherapy in HPV16-positive cancers. Repertoires were generated with immunoSEQ multiplex PCR, while TCRdb's copy carries only in-frame clones and drops some. The sample consists of about 20,000 clones, about two thirds of them appearing once. The CDR3 is made up of 14 amino acids. Between the trimmed V and J ends, which lost 3 bases and 0 bases, there was a span of 8 bases. Germline V gene lookup returns CDR1 MDHEN and CDR2 SYDVKM. General study points: During treatment, candidate HPV-specific clones and E7-related motifs expanded in tumor. The functional HPV-specific definition rests on just two HPV16-positive patients.

Points on this clone: Its target is unknown.

The V call is TRBV28, the J call TRBJ1-2; TRBD1 is a possible D gene (6 bases). The sequence derives from a human donor with HPV-associated anogenital cancer. This sample was taken from a patient who underwent chemoradiotherapy. Here the CDR3 reads CASSLGTTNYGYTF. The DNA of the CDR3 is TGTGCCAGCAGTTTGGGGACAACTAACTATGGCTACACCTTC.